Here is one TCR beta chain with its context. Its antigen is still unknown. The CDR3 spans 14 residues. Germline V gene lookup returns CDR1 SGHTS and CDR2 YDEGEE. V shed 3 bases and J 6 bases; nucleotides not matched to a gene: 8. This entry comes from a study of human T cells and chemical hapten exposure. For the study at large: The study traced per-sample TCR yield variation mainly to small differences in pooled library volumes. Study results and limitations: No shift was seen in TCRs above 1 in 1000 frequency with DPC sensitization.

TCRdb recomputed calls from the RACE reads with MiXCR, one row per CDR3 protein. The table records under 200,000 distinct CDR3 sequences, under 35% of them present only once. Time point indicated: pre-sensitization, week 0. As for treatment: therapeutic diphenylcyclopropenone sensitization with weekly scalp DPC. Ahead of each patch test application, blood was drawn. This specimen was whole blood, taken in connection with sensitization to the hapten diphenylcyclopropenone (DPC). The clonotype originates from a woman in her twenties or thirties with alopecia areata. Some clones in this sample may be carry-over from other donors' samples. The chain employs TRBV5-8 and TRBJ1-2; TRBD1 agrees at 7 bases. In DNA form, the CDR3 reads TGTGCCAGCAGCTGGGAGACAGGGTCAAATGGCTACACCTTC. Encoded protein: CASSWETGSNGYTF.